The table lists the clone carrying this TCR beta chain with a few counts. The record originates from a study of cytomegalovirus exposure and HLA in healthy donors. Primers for the PCR totalled 60 Vbeta and 13 Jbeta. The table came from immunoSEQ multiplex PCR; TCRdb's copy has only in-frame clones and leaves some out. The top ten clones hold around 1.6% of a sample with about 150,000 clones, approximately 61% of them seen once. CDR1 SGHRS and CDR2 YFSETQ come from the germline V gene. Trimming removed 6 bases from V and 7 bases from J; junction bases left unmatched: 7. This CDR3 is 16 amino acids long.

The V and J genes are TRBV5-1 and TRBJ2-2; TRBD2 matches at 15 bases. Input material: PBMCs. This clonotype originated in a human donor in good health. This CDR3 reads CASTPGLAGGVGELFF. The DNA of the CDR3 is TGCGCCAGCACCCCCGGACTAGCGGGAGGGGTCGGGGAGCTGTTTTTT.